The entry that follows covers one TCR beta chain sequence. Its cognate antigen has yet to be identified. No clone much larger than this one lies a single base away; base qualities are absent. This sample stems from a study of shared clonotypes between healthy human individuals (dated by TCRdb to about 2020). Notes on the research overall: The cohort comprised two women and three men aged 18 to 49 years. For each donor, three plates each were used for CD4 naive and CD4 memory, two plates were used for CD8 naive, and one plate was used for CD8 memory. To estimate repertoire size and how much clonotype sharing occurs between individuals, the study deeply sequenced the blood TCR repertoires of 5 or 6 healthy adults. To increase sequencing depth and limit assay-specific biases, different laboratories used diverse techniques to prepare libraries and sequence TCR repertoires. Per donor, leukapheresis produced somewhere between about 0.94 and 9 billion PBMCs. The study at large found these results: The small number of donors limited the genetic and exposure-history diversity represented. Pairwise subsampling indicated that sequencing depth was expected to affect the degree of clonotype sharing among donors. Only blood was sampled, and tissue TCR repertoires likely differ from those in blood. When several donors were compared, the shared fraction of clonotypes was about 5% for naive CD4, more than 3% for naive CD8, roughly 2.5% for memory CD4, and less than 0.5% for memory CD8. Naive subsets generally had larger estimated clonotype richness than memory subsets did. Compared with non-shared clonotypes, clonotypes shared by all four sorted-subset donors had higher generation probabilities. Incomplete sequencing was indicated by rarefaction of sorted-subset datasets, despite the large sequencing depth.

TCR CDR3 regions were amplified from genomic DNA by multiplex PCR using the deep immunoSEQ assay. For each cell subset, the extracted genomic DNA was distributed evenly across all wells of several immunoSEQ 96-well plates, and each plate served as one replicate. For sorted subsets, approximately 190 ng genomic DNA, equal to some 30,000 T cell genomes, was loaded into each replicate PCR. Purified libraries were measured with a Qubit 3.0 fluorometer, size-checked on a Bioanalyzer 2100, and measured again with the KAPA Library Quantification kit. A separate single-read 150-cycle Illumina NextSeq 550 flow cell was used to sequence each immunoSEQ 96-well plate. For the original study's pipeline: Because only junctional sequences without quality scores were contained in the immunoSEQ output, filtering matching that applied to full-length reads could not be performed. Sequences were annotated with PyIR, a Python wrapper for IgBLAST v1.9, and V/J genes and CDR3 were assigned using IMGT germline references. Reads with weak V/J assignments (E-value above 1e-6), missing CDR3, stop codons, out-of-frame junctions, or ambiguous translated residues were removed. A V3J clonotype was defined by an identical inferred V gene, J gene, and CDR3 amino acid sequence. Percentage overlap between repertoires was computed as shared unique clonotypes divided by the size of the smaller repertoire. RTK rarefaction, the Chao1 estimator, and Recon v2.1 estimates of unobserved clonotypes were used to assess repertoire richness. OLGA was used to compute generation probabilities for all TCRbeta clonotypes that the gDNA method yielded from several donors. TCRdb limited this immuneACCESS table to in-frame rearrangements with V and J called. A share of clones is missing; checked studies link under half to unresolved V genes, and the rest is unexplained. Clone size and V and J calls were adopted from that table, with D and trimming inferred from the DNA. A total of about 2.3 million clones appear in this sample, less than 95% of them only once. 0.3% to 0.4% of the sample is held by the ten biggest clonotypes.

The CDR1 and CDR2 encoded by the germline V gene are LGHNA and YSLEER. V loses 1 base, J loses 2 bases, and the germline ends lie 12 bases apart. Spanning cysteine to phenylalanine, the CDR3 consists of 15 amino acids. Only the CDR3 region is kept as DNA, spanning 45 bases read in frame from base 1. The donors were healthy, HIV-negative adults who had no recently reported acute infections or vaccinations. Only Caucasian adults living in Nashville, Tennessee, USA were represented among the donors. CD4+ T cells were enriched by magnetic negative selection; naive cells were then positively selected on CD45RA, and the negative fraction formed the memory subset. Blood was obtained by leukapheresis, after which PBMCs were separated by Ficoll-Histopaque density gradient centrifugation and cryopreserved in liquid nitrogen vapor phase. Analytical flow cytometry was used to check the purity and quantity of each magnetically sorted T cell population. Genomic DNA was isolated from every sorted fraction and measured by UV absorbance on a Nanodrop 2000c.

The V gene is TRBV4-3 and the J gene is TRBJ2-7; TRBD2 is perhaps the D gene, given 5 matching bases. The receptor was isolated from a man between 18 and 29 years old in good health. Some clones in this sample may be carry-over from other donors' samples. Material: naive CD4+ T cells from PBMCs. Read against the paper, the sample's cell subset or site label means: CD45RA+ positively selected. The DNA reads TGCGCCAGCAGCCAAGTGAGGGCCGGGACCTACGAGCAGTACTTC. Its translation reads: CASSQVRAGTYEQYF.